The 10 T cell receptor beta chains presented below share a single source sample, sequenced in a study of post-analysis software for immune sequencing data. Findings and limits, study-wide: In patients, about five TRBV segments were more frequent than in controls, with TRBV5-6, TRBV5-1 and TRBV20-1 among them.

The TCR beta cDNA libraries contained unique molecular identifiers. TCRdb redid the calling of the PCR reads with MiXCR, one entry per CDR3 protein. Among roughly 800,000 distinct CDR3 sequences, 25% to 30% were seen once, and the ten largest hold around 0.6%. Their cognate antigens are unknown. Input material: blood. The source is a girl aged 5-17 years with multiple sclerosis.

The genes are TRBV5-5 and TRBJ1-2, with 7 bases that match TRBD1. V lost 4 bases, J lost 6 bases, and 12 bases stayed unmatched. The CDR3 has 15 amino acids. CDR1 SGHKS and CDR2 YYEKEE come from the germline V gene (reference sequence). In DNA, the CDR3 is TGTGCCAGCAGCCGTATCGGTCAGGGGGGCAATGGCTACACCTTC. Amino acids: CASSRIGQGGNGYTF.

The chain carries TRBV7-2 and TRBJ1-1, with D perhaps TRBD1 (5 bases). There are 15 residues in the CDR3. The V and J ends lost 3 bases and 1 base respectively, with 12 bases between them. In germline, CDR1 is SGHTA, CDR2 FQGNSA. The CDR3 nucleotides read TGTGCCAGCAGCTTTTCCGGGACGGGGAACACTGAAGCTTTCTTT. Protein product: CASSFSGTGNTEAFF. The full variable domain, completed using reference TRBV7-2 and TRBJ1-1, is GAGVSQSPSNKVTEKGKDVELRCDPISGHTALYWYRQSLGQGLEFLIYFQGNSAPDKSGLPSDRFSAERTGGSVSTLTIQRTQQEDSAVYLCASSFSGTGNTEAFFGQGTRLTVV.

This clonotype has just one count. The rearrangement joins TRBV7-8 to TRBJ1-3; D gene uncertain. The CDR3 runs 15 residues. Germline V gives CDR1 SGHVS, CDR2 FQNEAQ. The V end was cut by 5 bases, the J end by 0 bases, with 11 bases between. CDR3 sequence: CASSPRRISGNTIYF. Here the CDR3 DNA reads TGTGCCAGCAGCCCTCGCCGGATCTCTGGAAACACCATATATTTT.

This chain uses TRBV4-1 with TRBJ2-1; D tentatively fits TRBD1 or TRBD2 (5 bases each). The DNA end favors TRBJ2-7, so the J call may be wrong. CDR1 and CDR2 (germline): MGHRA, YSYEKL. The CDR3 extends over 15 amino acids. The CDR3 region is CASSQRDLDNNEQYF. The CDR3 nucleotides read TGCGCCAGCAGCCAAAGGGACCTAGATAACAATGAGCAGTACTTC.

This clonotype has just a few counts. The genes are TRBV29-1 and TRBJ2-1, with 14 bases identical to TRBD2. The CDR3 is made up of 13 amino acids. Germline V gene data show CDR1 as SQVTM and CDR2 as ANQGSEA. The V gene end was trimmed by 4 bases and the J gene end by 8 bases; junction bases not matched to a gene: 1. Written as DNA, the CDR3 is TGCAGCGTTGGGACTAGCGGGGGGTATGAGCAGTTCTTC. It codes for CSVGTSGGYEQFF.

This clonotype has a handful of counts. The chain is built from TRBV19 and TRBJ2-3; tentative D call: TRBD1 (6 bases). Germline V CDR1 and CDR2: LNHDA, SQIVND (reference sequence). There are 15 residues in the CDR3. With 3 bases removed from V and 1 base from J, the gap between germline ends came to 11 bases. The CDR3, as DNA: TGTGCCAGTAGTATGGGCAGGGGCGGCACAGATACGCAGTATTTT. It translates to CASSMGRGGTDTQYF.

The genes are TRBV5-1 and TRBJ2-4; 8 nucleotides align to TRBD1. Per the germline V gene, CDR1 is SGHRS and CDR2 is YFSETQ. V was pared by 1 base and J by 5 bases, with 8 bases of the junction left unmatched. This CDR3 has 16 residues. CDR3: CASSLRVQGAENIQYF. The CDR3 bases are TGCGCCAGCAGCTTGAGAGTGCAGGGGGCAGAAAACATTCAGTACTTC.

As regards this clonotype: Lacking the conserved final phenylalanine or tryptophan, this CDR3 likely reflects a read error. This chain joins TRBV5-5 and TRBJ1-5; weak D call: TRBD1 (5 bases). The CDR3 consists of 15 residues. Germline V CDR1 and CDR2: SGHKS, YYEKEE (reference sequence). Trimming removed 3 bases at V and 1 base at J, with 11 bases between. The CDR3 DNA reads as TGTGCCAGCAGCTCTGGGGCGGGAAGCAATCAGCCCCAGCATTAT. Its translation is CASSSGAGSNQPQHY.

This clonotype occurred a few times. The chain is built from TRBV29-1 and TRBJ1-2; D perhaps matches TRBD1 (5 bases). Germline assignment: CDR1 SQVTM and CDR2 ANQGSEA. The CDR3 covers 11 residues. Trimming pared 3 bases from V and 8 bases from J, leaving 10 bases between. The CDR3 coding sequence is TGCAGCGTTGAGCGGAGACAGGGCTACACCTTC. Its translation is CSVERRQGYTF.

As for this clonotype: The junction departs from germline at one end; a sequencing error may be responsible. CDR3 loop: CASSSVGAEWREQYF. The CDR3 region has the DNA TGTGCCAGCAGTTCCGTCGGGGCGGAATGGCGCGAGCAGTATTTC. J is TRBJ2-7 and V is TRBV27; D may correspond to TRBD1 or TRBD2 (5 bases each). CDR3 length: 15 residues. From germline, CDR1 is MNHEY and CDR2 SMNVEV (reference sequence).